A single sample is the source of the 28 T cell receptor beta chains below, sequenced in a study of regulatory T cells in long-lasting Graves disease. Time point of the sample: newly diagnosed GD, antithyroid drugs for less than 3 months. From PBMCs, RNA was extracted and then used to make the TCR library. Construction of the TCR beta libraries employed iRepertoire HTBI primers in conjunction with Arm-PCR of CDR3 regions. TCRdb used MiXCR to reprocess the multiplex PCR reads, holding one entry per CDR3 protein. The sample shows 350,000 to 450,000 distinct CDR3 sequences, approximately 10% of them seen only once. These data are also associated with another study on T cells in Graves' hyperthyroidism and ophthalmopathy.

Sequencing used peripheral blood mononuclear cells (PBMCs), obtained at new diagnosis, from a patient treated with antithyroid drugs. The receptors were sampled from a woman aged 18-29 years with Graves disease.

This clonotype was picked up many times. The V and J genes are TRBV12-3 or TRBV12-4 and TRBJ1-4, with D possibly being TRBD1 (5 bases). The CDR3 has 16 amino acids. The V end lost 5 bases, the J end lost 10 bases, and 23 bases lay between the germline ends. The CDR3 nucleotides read TGTGCCAGCAGTCTAGGGGTTGGGGGAGGAGTGGTAAAACTGTTTTTT. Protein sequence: CASSLGVGGGVVKLFF.

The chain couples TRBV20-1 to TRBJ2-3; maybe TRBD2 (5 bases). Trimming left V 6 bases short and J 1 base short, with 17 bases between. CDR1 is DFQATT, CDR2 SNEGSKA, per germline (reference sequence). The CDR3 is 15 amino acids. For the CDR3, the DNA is TGCAGTGCATCCCTAGGAGGTTGGGGCACAGATACGCAGTATTTT. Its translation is CSASLGGWGTDTQYF.

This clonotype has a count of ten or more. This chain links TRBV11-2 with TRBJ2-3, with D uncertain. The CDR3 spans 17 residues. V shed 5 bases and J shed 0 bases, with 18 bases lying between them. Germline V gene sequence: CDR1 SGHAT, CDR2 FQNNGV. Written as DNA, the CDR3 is TGTGCCAGCAGCCCTATTGACCCCCTCGTTAGCACAGATACGCAGTATTTT. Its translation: CASSPIDPLVSTDTQYF.

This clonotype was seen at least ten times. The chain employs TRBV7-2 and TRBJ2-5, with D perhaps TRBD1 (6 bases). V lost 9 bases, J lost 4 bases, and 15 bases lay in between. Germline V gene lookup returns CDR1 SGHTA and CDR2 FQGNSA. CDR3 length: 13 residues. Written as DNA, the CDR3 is TGTGCCAGTGTACAGGGCTGGGGAGAGACCCAGTACTTC. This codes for CASVQGWGETQYF.

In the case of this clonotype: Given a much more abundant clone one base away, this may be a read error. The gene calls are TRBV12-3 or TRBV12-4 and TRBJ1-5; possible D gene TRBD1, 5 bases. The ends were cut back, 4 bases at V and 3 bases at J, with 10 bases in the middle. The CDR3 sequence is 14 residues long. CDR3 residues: CASSYDRINQPQHF. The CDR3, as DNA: TGTGCCAGCAGTTACGACAGAATCAATCAGCCCCAGCATTTT.

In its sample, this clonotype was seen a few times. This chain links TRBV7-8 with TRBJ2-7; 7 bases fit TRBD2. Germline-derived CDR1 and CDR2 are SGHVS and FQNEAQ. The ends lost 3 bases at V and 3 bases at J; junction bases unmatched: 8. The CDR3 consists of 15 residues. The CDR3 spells CASSLGVAGSYEQYV. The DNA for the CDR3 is TGTGCCAGCAGCTTGGGGGTAGCGGGCAGCTACGAGCAGTACGTC.

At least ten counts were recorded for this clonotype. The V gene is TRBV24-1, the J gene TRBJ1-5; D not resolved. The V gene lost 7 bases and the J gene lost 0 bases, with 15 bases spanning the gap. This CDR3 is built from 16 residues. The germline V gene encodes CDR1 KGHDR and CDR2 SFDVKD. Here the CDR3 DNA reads TGTGCCACCAGAGACCTCCTGAGCGATAGCAATCAGCCCCAGCATTTT. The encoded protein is CATRDLLSDSNQPQHF.

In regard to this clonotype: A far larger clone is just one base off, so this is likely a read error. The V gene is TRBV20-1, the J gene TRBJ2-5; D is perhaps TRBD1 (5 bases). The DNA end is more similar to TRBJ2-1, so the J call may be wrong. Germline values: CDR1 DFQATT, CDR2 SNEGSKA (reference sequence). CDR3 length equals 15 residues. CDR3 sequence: CGPRLVTVPNGEQFF. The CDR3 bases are TGCGGTCCGCGTCTGGTGACAGTTCCAAATGGTGAGCAGTTCTTC.

CDR3 coding DNA: TGTGCCATCAGAAGCGTCTGGGACAACGGCTACACCTTC. This encodes CAIRSVWDNGYTF. The V call is TRBV10-3, the J call TRBJ1-2, with D perhaps matching TRBD1 (6 bases). The CDR3 runs 13 residues. The V gene lost 6 bases and the J gene lost 8 bases, with 16 bases spanning the gap. The germline gives CDR1 ENHRY, CDR2 SYGVKD.

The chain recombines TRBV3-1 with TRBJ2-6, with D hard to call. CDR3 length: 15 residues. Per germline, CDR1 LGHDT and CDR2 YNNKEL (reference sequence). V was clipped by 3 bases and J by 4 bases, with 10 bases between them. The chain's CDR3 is CASSQDPAGANVLTF. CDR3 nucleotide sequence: TGTGCCAGCAGCCAGGATCCGGCCGGGGCCAACGTCCTGACTTTC. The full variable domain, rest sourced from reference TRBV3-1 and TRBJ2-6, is DTAVSQTPKYLVTQMGNDKSIKCEQNLGHDTMYWYKQDSKKFLKIMFSYNNKELIINETVPNRFSPKSPDKAHLNLHINSLELGDSAVYFCASSQDPAGANVLTFGAGSRLTVL.

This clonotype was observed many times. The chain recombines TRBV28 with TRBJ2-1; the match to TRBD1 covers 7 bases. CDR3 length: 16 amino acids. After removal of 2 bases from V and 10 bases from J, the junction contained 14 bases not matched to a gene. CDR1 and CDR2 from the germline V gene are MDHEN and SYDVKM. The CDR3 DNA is TGTGCCAGCAGTTTAAGGGGACAGCTTACTTCCAGGGAGCAGTTCTTC. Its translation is CASSLRGQLTSREQFF.

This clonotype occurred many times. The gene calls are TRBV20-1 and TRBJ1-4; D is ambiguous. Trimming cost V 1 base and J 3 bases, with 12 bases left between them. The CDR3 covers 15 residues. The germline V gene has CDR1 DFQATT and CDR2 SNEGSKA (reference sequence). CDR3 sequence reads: CSARGRAPSNEKLFF. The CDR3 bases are TGCAGTGCTAGAGGGAGGGCCCCGTCTAATGAAAAACTGTTTTTT.

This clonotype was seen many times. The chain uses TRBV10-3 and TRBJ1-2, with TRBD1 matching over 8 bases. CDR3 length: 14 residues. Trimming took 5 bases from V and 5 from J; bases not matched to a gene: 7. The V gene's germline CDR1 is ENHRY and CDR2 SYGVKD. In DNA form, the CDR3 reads TGTGCCATCAGTTCCCGGGACAGGATGTATGGCTACACCTTC. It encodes CAISSRDRMYGYTF.

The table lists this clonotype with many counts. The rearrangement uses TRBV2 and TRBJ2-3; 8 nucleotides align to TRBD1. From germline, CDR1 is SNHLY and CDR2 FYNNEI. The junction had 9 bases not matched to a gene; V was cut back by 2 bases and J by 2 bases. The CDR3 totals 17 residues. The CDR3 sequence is CASSEKKWTGYTDTQYF. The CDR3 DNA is TGTGCCAGCAGTGAAAAAAAATGGACAGGGTACACAGATACGCAGTATTTT.

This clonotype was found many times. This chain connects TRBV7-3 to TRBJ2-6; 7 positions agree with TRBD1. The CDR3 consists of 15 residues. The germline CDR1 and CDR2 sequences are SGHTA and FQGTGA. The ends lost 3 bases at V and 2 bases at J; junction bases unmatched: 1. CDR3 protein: CASSLQGAGANVLTF. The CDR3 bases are TGTGCCAGCAGCTTGCAGGGGGCTGGGGCCAACGTCCTGACTTTC.

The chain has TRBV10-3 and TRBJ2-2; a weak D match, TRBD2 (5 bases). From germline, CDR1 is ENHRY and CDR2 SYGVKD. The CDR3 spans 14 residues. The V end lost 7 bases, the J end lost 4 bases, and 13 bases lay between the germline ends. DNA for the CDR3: TGTGCCATCACACGGGAAGGGATCACCGGGGAGCTGTTTTTT. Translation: CAITREGITGELFF.

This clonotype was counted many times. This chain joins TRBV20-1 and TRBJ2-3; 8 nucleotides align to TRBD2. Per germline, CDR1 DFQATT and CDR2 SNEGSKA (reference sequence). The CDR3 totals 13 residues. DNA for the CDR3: TGCAGCCGGACAGCGGGGGGCACAGATACGCAGTATTTT. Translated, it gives CSRTAGGTDTQYF.

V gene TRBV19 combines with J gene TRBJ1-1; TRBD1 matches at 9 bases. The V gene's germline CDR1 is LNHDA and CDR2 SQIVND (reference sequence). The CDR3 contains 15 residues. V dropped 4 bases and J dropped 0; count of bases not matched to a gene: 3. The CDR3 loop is CASSTGQGMNTEAFF. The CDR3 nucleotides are TGTGCCAGTAGTACGGGACAGGGTATGAACACTGAAGCTTTCTTT.

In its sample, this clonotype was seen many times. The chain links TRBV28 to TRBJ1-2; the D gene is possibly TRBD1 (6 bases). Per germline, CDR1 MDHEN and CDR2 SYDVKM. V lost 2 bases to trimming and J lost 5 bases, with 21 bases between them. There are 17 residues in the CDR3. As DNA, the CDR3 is TGTGCCAGCAGTTTAAAGGTGGGATCGAGGACAGCTTATGGCTACACCTTC. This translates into CASSLKVGSRTAYGYTF.

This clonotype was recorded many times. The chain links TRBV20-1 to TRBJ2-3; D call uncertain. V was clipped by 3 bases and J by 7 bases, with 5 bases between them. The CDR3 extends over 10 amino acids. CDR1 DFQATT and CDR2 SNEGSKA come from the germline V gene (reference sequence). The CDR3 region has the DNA TGCAGTGCTAGGACGAATACGCAGTATTTT. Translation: CSARTNTQYF.

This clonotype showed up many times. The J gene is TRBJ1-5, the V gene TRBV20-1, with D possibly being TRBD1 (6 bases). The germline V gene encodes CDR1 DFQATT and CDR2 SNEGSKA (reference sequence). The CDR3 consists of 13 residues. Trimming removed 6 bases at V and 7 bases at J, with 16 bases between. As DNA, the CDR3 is TGCAGTGCGAACTCGGGGAGGGGGCAGCCCCAGCATTTT. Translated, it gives CSANSGRGQPQHF.

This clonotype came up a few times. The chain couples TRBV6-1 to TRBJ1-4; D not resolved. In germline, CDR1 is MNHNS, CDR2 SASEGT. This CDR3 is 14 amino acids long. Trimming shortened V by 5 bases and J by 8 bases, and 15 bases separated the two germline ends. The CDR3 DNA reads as TGTGCCAGCAGTCCCCTTGAGGGTGCGGAAAAACTGTTTTTT. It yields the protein CASSPLEGAEKLFF.

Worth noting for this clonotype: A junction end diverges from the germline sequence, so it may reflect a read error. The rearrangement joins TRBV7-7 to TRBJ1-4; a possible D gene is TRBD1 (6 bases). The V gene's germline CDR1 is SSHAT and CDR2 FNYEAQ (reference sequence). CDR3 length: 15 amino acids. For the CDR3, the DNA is TGTGCTAGCAGCTTAGGGGGACGCGGGGATGAAAAACTGTTTTTT. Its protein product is CASSLGGRGDEKLFF. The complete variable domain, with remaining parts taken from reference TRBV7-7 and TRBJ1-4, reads GAGVSQSPRYKVTKRGQDVTLRCDPISSHATLYWYQQALGQGPEFLTYFNYEAQPDKSGLPSDRFSAERPEGSISTLTIQRTEQRDSAMYRCASSLGGRGDEKLFFGSGTQLSVL.

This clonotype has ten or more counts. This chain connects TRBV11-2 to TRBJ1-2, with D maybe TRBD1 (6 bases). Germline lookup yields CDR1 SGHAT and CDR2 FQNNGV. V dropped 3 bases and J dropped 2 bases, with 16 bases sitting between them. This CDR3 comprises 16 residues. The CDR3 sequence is CASSLGRGRGNYGYTF. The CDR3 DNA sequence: TGTGCCAGCAGCTTGGGTCGGGGGAGGGGGAACTATGGCTACACCTTC.

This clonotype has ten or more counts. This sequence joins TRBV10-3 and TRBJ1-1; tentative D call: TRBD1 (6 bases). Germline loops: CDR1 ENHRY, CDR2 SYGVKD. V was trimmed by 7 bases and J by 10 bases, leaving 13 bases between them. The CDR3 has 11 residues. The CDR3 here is CAITEGVTAFF. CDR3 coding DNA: TGTGCCATCACCGAGGGGGTTACAGCTTTCTTT.

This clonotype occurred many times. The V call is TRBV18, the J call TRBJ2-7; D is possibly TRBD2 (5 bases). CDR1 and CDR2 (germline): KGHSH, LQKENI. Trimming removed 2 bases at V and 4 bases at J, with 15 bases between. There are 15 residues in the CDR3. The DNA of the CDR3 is TGTGCCAGCTCACCATCAGAGGGCAACCTTTACGAGCAGTACTTC. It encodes CASSPSEGNLYEQYF.

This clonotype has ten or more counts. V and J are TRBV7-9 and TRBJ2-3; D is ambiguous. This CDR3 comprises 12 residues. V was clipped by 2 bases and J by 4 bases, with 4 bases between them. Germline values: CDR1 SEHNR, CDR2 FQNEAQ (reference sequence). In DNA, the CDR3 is TGTGCCAGCAGCTTACAGCCAGATACGCAGTATTTT. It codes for CASSLQPDTQYF.

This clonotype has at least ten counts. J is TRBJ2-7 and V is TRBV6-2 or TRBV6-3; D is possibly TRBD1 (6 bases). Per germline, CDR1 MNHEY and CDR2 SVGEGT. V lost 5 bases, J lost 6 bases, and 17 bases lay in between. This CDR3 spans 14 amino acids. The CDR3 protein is CASSEQGRLREQYF. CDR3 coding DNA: TGTGCCAGCAGTGAACAGGGACGGCTTCGCGAGCAGTACTTC.